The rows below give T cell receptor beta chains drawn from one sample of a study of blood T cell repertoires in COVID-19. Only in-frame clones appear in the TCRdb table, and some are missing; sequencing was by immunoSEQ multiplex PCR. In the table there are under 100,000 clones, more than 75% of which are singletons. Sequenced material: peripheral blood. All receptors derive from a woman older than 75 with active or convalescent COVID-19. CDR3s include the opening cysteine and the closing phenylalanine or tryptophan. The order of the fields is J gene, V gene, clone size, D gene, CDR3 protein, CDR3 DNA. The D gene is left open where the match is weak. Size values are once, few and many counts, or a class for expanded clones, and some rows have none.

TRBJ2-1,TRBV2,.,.,CASMQRRAVRDEQFF,TGTGCCAGCATGCAACGGCGGGCAGTTCGCGATGAGCAGTTCTTC
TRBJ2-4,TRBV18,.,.,CASSPRDIIAKNIQYF,TGTGCCAGCTCACCCCGGGACATCATAGCCAAAAACATTCAGTACTTC
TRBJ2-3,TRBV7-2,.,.,CASSSYPATDTQYF,TGTGCCAGCAGCTCTTACCCAGCGACAGATACGCAGTATTTT
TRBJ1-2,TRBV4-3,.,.,CASSQATGSLSYGYTF,TGCGCCAGCAGCCAAGCTACAGGGAGTTTAAGCTATGGCTACACCTTC
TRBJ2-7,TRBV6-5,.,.,CASSYSGSGEQYF,TGTGCCAGCAGTTACTCCGGGTCCGGGGAGCAGTACTTC
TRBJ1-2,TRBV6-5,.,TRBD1,CASGTGELGYTF,TGTGCCAGCGGGACAGGGGAATTGGGCTACACCTTC
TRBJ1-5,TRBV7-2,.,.,CASSSAAGSNQPQHF,TGTGCCAGCAGCTCCGCCGCGGGAAGCAATCAGCCCCAGCATTTT
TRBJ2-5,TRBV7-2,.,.,CASGTQGSVQETQYF,TGTGCCAGCGGAACCCAGGGGTCGGTACAAGAGACCCAGTACTTC
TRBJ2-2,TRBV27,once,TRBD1,CASSLRGQGAANTGELFF,TGTGCCAGCAGTTTACGGGGACAGGGGGCTGCGAACACCGGGGAGCTGTTTTTT
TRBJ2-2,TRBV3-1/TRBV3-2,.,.,CASSQVGQGNTGELFF,TGTGCCAGCAGCCAAGTTGGGCAGGGGAACACCGGGGAGCTGTTTTTT
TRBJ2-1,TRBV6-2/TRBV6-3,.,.,CASSLKGEVSKFF,TGTGCCAGCAGTCTTAAAGGTGAGGTGTCTAAGTTCTTC
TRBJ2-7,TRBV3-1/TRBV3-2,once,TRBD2,CASSFGGGAYEQYF,TGTGCCAGCAGCTTCGGGGGGGGTGCCTACGAGCAGTACTTC
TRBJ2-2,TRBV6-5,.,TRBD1,CASRADRGWAGELFF,TGTGCCAGCAGGGCCGACAGGGGTTGGGCCGGGGAGCTGTTTTTT
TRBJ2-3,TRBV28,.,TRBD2,CASLAGGTDTQYF,TGTGCCAGCTTAGCGGGGGGCACAGATACGCAGTATTTT
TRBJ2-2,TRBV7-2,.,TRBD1,CASRLDRVNTGELFF,TGTGCCAGCAGGCTCGACAGGGTCAACACCGGGGAGCTGTTTTTT
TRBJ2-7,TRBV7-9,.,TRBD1,CASSSSGQGHNEQYF,TGTGCCAGCAGTTCATCCGGACAGGGCCACAACGAGCAGTACTTC
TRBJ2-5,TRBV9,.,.,CASSVESGAGETQYF,TGTGCCAGCAGCGTAGAATCAGGGGCAGGTGAGACCCAGTACTTC
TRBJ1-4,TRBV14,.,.,CASSPLASGDEKLFF,TGTGCCAGCAGCCCACTAGCCAGCGGGGATGAAAAACTGTTTTTT
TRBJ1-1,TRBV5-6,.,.,CASSLGPQMNTEAFF,TGTGCCAGCAGCTTGGGGCCCCAAATGAACACTGAAGCTTTCTTT
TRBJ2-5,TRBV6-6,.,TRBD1,CASSTRGTGEKETQYF,TGTGCCAGCAGTACCCGAGGGACAGGGGAGAAAGAGACCCAGTACTTC
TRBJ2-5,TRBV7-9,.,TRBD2,CASSRILAGGKETQYF,TGTGCCAGCAGCCGAATACTAGCGGGGGGAAAAGAGACCCAGTACTTC
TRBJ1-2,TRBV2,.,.,CASSWNGDGDYGYTF,TGTGCCAGCAGTTGGAACGGGGATGGTGACTATGGCTACACCTTC
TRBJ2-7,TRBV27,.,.,CASSLSLWSEQYF,TGTGCCAGCAGTTTATCTTTATGGAGCGAGCAGTACTTC
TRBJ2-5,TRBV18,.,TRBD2,CASSPGLAVETQYF,TGTGCCAGCTCACCCGGACTAGCGGTTGAGACCCAGTACTTC
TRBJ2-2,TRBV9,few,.,CASSVGSGTGELFF,TGTGCCAGCAGCGTAGGGAGTGGCACCGGGGAGCTGTTTTTT
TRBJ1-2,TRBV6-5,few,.,CASSDVPRSGYTF,TGTGCCAGCAGCGACGTCCCAAGGAGTGGCTACACCTTC
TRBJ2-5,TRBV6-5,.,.,CASSYSSRGWETQYF,TGTGCCAGCAGTTACTCGAGCAGGGGCTGGGAGACCCAGTACTTC